This T cell receptor (beta chain) derives from a study of response to subunit inactivated influenza vaccine. Study-wide results and limits: Only a handful of new T cells, the authors suggested, are recruited with each seasonal influenza vaccination.

Each CDR3 protein is one row after TCRdb ran MiXCR on the RT-PCR reads. The data contain roughly 620,000 distinct CDR3 sequences, about 11% of them singletons. This clonotype was detected only a few times. Its target is not known. Trimming removed 1 base from V and 10 bases from J; junction bases left unmatched: 8. The germline CDR1 and CDR2 sequences are MNHEY and SVGAGI. This CDR3 is built from 16 residues. A further study also used this sample, focusing on T cells expressing NK-cell markers. That work adds: Production of TCR beta cDNA relied on 5'RACE template switching with UMIs. Sequencing covered eight donors, seven HCMV-seropositive and one seronegative. An anti-gamma-delta TCR antibody was added in several experiments. It restricted sorting to alpha-beta TCR-expressing T cells. In five to seven donors, dominant CD3+CD56+NKG2C+ clonotypes ranked among the top 10 CD8+ clonotypes.

The V call is TRBV6-5, the J call TRBJ1-6; 9 bases agree with TRBD1. This clonotype was obtained from a man aged 50-59 years who received an inactivated influenza vaccine. Sequencing was performed on PBMCs from blood, taken on the day of vaccination. Here the CDR3 reads CASSYLGQGFGSPLHF. The CDR3 bases are TGTGCCAGCAGTTACTTGGGACAGGGATTTGGCTCACCCCTCCACTTT.